The 11 T cell receptor beta chains presented below share a single source sample, sequenced in a study of T-cell memory formation after mild COVID-19. Via MiXCR, TCRdb re-called the 5' RACE reads, giving one row per CDR3 protein. The sample has some 290,000 distinct CDR3 sequences, around 15% seen once. Sequences were obtained from PBMCs or a T cell subset sorted from them (not recorded which). These receptors were collected from a young man who had mild COVID-19 (a few samples of this study predate the infection). Cell type and time point are not known.

The rearrangement joins TRBV6-6 to TRBJ1-1; D gene unclear. CDR1 is MNHNY and CDR2 is SVGAGI in the germline V gene (reference sequence). The CDR3 is 13 residues long. Trimming shortened V by 4 bases and J by 11 bases, and 17 bases separated the two germline ends. The CDR3 bases are TGTGCCAGCAGTTCCAGTTTGGGGTCGGGCGCTTTCTTT. Its protein product is CASSSSLGSGAFF.

This clonotype appeared a few times. This rearrangement joins TRBV28 to TRBJ1-3; D not certain. The CDR3 has 12 amino acids. The V end lost 5 bases, the J end lost 4 bases, and 6 bases lay between the germline ends. CDR1 is MDHEN and CDR2 is SYDVKM in the germline V gene. The CDR3 protein is CASSLKGNTIYF. In DNA form, the CDR3 reads TGTGCCAGCAGTCTAAAGGGAAACACCATATATTTT. The full variable domain, in which reference TRBV28 and TRBJ1-3 provide the parts outside the CDR3, is DVKVTQSSRYLVKRTGEKVFLECVQDMDHENMFWYRQDPGLGLRLIYFSYDVKMKEKGDIPEGYSVSREKKERFSLILESASTNQTSMYLCASSLKGNTIYFGEGSWLTVV.

The chain uses TRBV7-8 and TRBJ1-3, with D perhaps matching TRBD1 (5 bases). Trimming cost V 5 bases and J 0 bases, with 11 bases left between them. Germline values: CDR1 SGHVS, CDR2 FQNEAQ. This CDR3 comprises 15 residues. CDR3 nucleotide sequence: TGTGCCAGCAGCCCGACAGTCTTCTCTGGAAACACCATATATTTT. As protein: CASSPTVFSGNTIYF.

This clonotype was detected many times. The chain has TRBV6-5 and TRBJ2-3, with 11 positions matching TRBD1. The trim removed 5 bases at V and 2 bases at J, leaving 6 bases unmatched. Looked up from germline, CDR1 is MNHEY and CDR2 is SVGAGI. The CDR3 runs to 16 residues. CDR3: CASSPTDRGPTDTQYF. CDR3 sequence (DNA): TGTGCCAGCAGTCCAACGGACAGGGGGCCCACAGATACGCAGTATTTT.

This clonotype was recorded at least ten times. The chain combines TRBV5-1 with TRBJ2-3; D is possibly TRBD1 (5 bases). Deletions cut 1 base from V and 4 bases from J, with 10 bases between. The CDR3 spans 14 residues. Germline values: CDR1 SGHRS, CDR2 YFSETQ. The CDR3 DNA sequence: TGCGCCAGCAGCTTGTTCACAGGCCCAGATACGCAGTATTTT. Amino acid sequence: CASSLFTGPDTQYF.

The chain links TRBV6-2 or TRBV6-3 to TRBJ1-2, with D tentatively TRBD1 (5 bases). This CDR3 is 13 amino acids long. Germline V gene sequence: CDR1 MNHEY, CDR2 SVGEGT. V shed 4 bases and J shed 6 bases, with 12 bases lying between them. In nucleotides, the CDR3 is TGTGCCAGCAGTTGGTCCAGGGCGGATGGCTACACCTTC. It is translated as CASSWSRADGYTF.

The rearrangement joins TRBV27 to TRBJ2-1, with 7 bases aligning to TRBD2. Looked up from germline, CDR1 is MNHEY and CDR2 is SMNVEV (reference sequence). Unmatched junction bases numbered 12, after V lost 5 bases and J lost 8 bases. The length of the CDR3 is 15 residues. The chain's CDR3 is CASSPSGGGGHEQFF. DNA of the CDR3: TGTGCCAGCAGTCCCTCTGGCGGGGGTGGCCATGAGCAGTTCTTC.

This clonotype was recorded a few times. The chain combines TRBV7-2 with TRBJ2-3, with D maybe TRBD1 (6 bases). The CDR3 runs to 14 residues. The germline V and J ends were trimmed by 2 bases and 4 bases, with 10 bases remaining between them. Germline V gives CDR1 SGHTA, CDR2 FQGNSA. The DNA of the CDR3 is TGTGCCAGCAGCTTAACAGGGCTTCCAGATACGCAGTATTTT. Residues: CASSLTGLPDTQYF.

This clonotype has more than one count but fewer than ten. The genes are TRBV25-1 and TRBJ2-2; D is undetermined. From germline, CDR1 is MGHDK and CDR2 SYGVNS. Trimming shortened V by 2 bases and J by 1 base, and 2 bases separated the two germline ends. The CDR3 runs to 13 residues. The CDR3 nucleotides are TGTGCCAGCAGTGAAGTGAACACCGGGGAGCTGTTTTTT. Its protein is CASSEVNTGELFF.

This clonotype has a count of ten or more. The chain joins TRBV7-9 to TRBJ2-3; TRBD2 agrees at 7 bases. CDR1 and CDR2 (germline): SEHNR, FQNEAQ (reference sequence). The junction had 7 bases not matched to a gene; V was cut back by 3 bases and J by 4 bases. CDR3 size: 15 residues. The DNA of the CDR3 is TGTGCCAGCAGCTTGCGACGACTAGCCCCAGATACGCAGTATTTT. Translation: CASSLRRLAPDTQYF.

This clonotype came up a few times. The chain joins TRBV20-1 to TRBJ2-3; 9 bases agree with TRBD1. V was clipped by 6 bases and J by 3 bases; unmatched bases: 16. The germline gives CDR1 DFQATT, CDR2 SNEGSKA (reference sequence). There are 17 residues in the CDR3. The CDR3 is CSAELLRDRVWTDTQYF. The DNA for the CDR3 is TGCAGTGCGGAGCTCCTCCGGGACAGGGTATGGACAGATACGCAGTATTTT.